This T cell receptor (beta chain) was obtained from a study of cytotoxic CD8 clonotypes in ibrutinib-treated CLL. The CDR3 has 13 amino acids. Trimming shortened V by 4 bases and J by 4 bases, and 10 bases separated the two germline ends. In germline, CDR1 is WNHNN, CDR2 SYGVQD (reference sequence). Sequenced by immunoSEQ multiplex PCR; TCRdb stores in-frame clones only, minus some. Of 20,000 to 30,000 clones in the sample, about 72% were seen once. The sample consisted of PBMCs, taken after 24 months of ibrutinib treatment. The chain uses TRBV10-1 and TRBJ1-1, with no clear D. The receptor's source is a human donor with chronic lymphocytic leukemia. The CDR3 sequence is CASSGTMGTEAFF. The DNA of the CDR3 is TGCGCCAGCAGTGGGACGATGGGCACTGAAGCTTTCTTT.